The rows below give T cell receptor beta chains drawn from one sample of a study of beta chain features in type 1 diabetes. Produced via immunoSEQ multiplex PCR; TCRdb's table is partial and in-frame only. The sample lists roughly 370,000 clones, over 11% occurring once. Sequencing was done on a sample of naive CD4+ T cells from blood. The receptors derive from a man between 25 and 39 years old in good health. CDR3s include the opening cysteine and the closing phenylalanine or tryptophan. Each record gives: CDR3 protein, CDR3 DNA, J gene, V gene, clone size, D gene. The D gene is left open where the match is weak. For some rows the clone size is stated as once, few or many, or as a class when expanded; others skip it.

CASSPTPLRDRARDTQYF,TGCGCCAGCAGCCCCACACCCCTCCGGGACAGGGCGCGCGATACGCAGTATTTT,TRBJ2-3,TRBV4-3,few,TRBD1
CASSQGWDSFYEQYF,TGCGCCAGCAGCCAAGGTTGGGACAGTTTCTACGAGCAGTACTTC,TRBJ2-7,TRBV4-3,NA,TRBD1
CASSPGRWAGELFF,TGTGCCAGCAGCCCCGGGCGCTGGGCCGGGGAGCTGTTTTTT,TRBJ2-2,TRBV11-3,few,NA
CASSLDYSGTYGYTF,TGTGCCAGCAGCTTAGACTACAGTGGGACCTATGGCTACACCTTC,TRBJ1-2,TRBV7-2,NA,NA
CASSPRASVSTDTQYF,TGTGCCAGCAGCCCCAGGGCCAGCGTTAGCACAGATACGCAGTATTTT,TRBJ2-3,TRBV7-7,NA,NA
CASSLVPETQYF,TGTGCCAGCAGCTTAGTGCCGGAGACCCAGTACTTC,TRBJ2-5,TRBV7-2,few,NA
CASRELAGGYNEQFF,TGTGCCAGCAGGGAACTAGCGGGAGGCTACAATGAGCAGTTCTTC,TRBJ2-1,TRBV6-1,few,TRBD2
CSVRTASNTEAFF,TGCAGCGTTAGGACAGCCAGCAACACTGAAGCTTTCTTT,TRBJ1-1,TRBV29-1,few,NA
CAWRDSPSYGYTF,TGTGCCTGGAGGGACAGTCCATCCTATGGCTACACCTTC,TRBJ1-2,TRBV30,few,NA
CASSIISPGQGETQYF,TGTGCCAGCAGCATCATTTCCCCGGGACAGGGAGAGACCCAGTACTTC,TRBJ2-5,TRBV7-8,few,TRBD1
CASSARGKNIQYF,TGTGCCAGCAGCGCGAGAGGCAAAAACATTCAGTACTTC,TRBJ2-4,TRBV7-9,few,NA
CASSLTGGIYNEQFF,TGCGCCAGCAGCCTGACAGGGGGCATCTACAATGAGCAGTTCTTC,TRBJ2-1,TRBV4-3,few,TRBD1
CASSEPRAGATYEQYF,TGTGCCAGCAGCGAACCTCGTGCGGGGGCCACCTACGAGCAGTACTTC,TRBJ2-7,TRBV5-4,NA,NA
CASLAKNIQYF,TGTGCCAGCCTAGCCAAAAACATTCAGTACTTC,TRBJ2-4,TRBV6-1,few,NA
CASSFGVANTGELFF,TGCGCCAGCAGCTTCGGGGTCGCGAACACCGGGGAGCTGTTTTTT,TRBJ2-2,TRBV5-1,few,NA
CSAGTSQGEQFF,TGCAGCGCAGGAACGTCCCAGGGTGAGCAGTTCTTC,TRBJ2-1,TRBV29-1,many,NA